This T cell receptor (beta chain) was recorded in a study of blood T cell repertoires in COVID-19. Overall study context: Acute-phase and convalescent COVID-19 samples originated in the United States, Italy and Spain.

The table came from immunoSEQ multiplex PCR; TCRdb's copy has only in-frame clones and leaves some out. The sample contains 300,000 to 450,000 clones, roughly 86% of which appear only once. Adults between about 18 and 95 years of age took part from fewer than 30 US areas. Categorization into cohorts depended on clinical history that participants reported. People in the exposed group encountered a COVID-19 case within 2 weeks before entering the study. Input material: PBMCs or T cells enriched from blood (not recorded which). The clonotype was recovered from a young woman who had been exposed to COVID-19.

CDR3 coding DNA: TGTGCCAGCAGCCAAGCTCAGCGGGGAGGGGGCACAGATACGCAGTATTTT. Its protein is CASSQAQRGGGTDTQYF. V and J are TRBV14 and TRBJ2-3, with TRBD2 matching 7 bases. This CDR3 has 17 residues. CDR1 is SGHDN and CDR2 is FVKESK in the germline V gene. J gave up 1 base and V 1 base, and 8 bases lay outside the gene matches.